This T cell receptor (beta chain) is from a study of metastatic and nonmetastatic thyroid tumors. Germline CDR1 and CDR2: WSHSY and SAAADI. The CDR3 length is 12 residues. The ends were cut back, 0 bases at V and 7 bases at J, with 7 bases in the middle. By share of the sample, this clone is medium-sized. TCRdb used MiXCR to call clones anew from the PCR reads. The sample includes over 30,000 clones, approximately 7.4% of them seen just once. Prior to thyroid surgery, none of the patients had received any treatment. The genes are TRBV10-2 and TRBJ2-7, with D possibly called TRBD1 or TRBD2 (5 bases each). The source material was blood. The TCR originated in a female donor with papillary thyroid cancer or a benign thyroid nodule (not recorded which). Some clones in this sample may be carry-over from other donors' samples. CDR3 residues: CASSESREEQYF. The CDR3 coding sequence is TGCGCCAGCAGTGAGTCCAGGGAGGAGCAGTACTTC.